This TCR beta chain derives from a study of Tregs in tolerant kidney transplant recipients. Regarding the study as a whole: In tolerant patients, donor-specific Tregs outgrew total Tregs, suggesting antigen-driven expansion. The most relevant donor-specific Treg TCRbeta repertoire apparently came from expansion with activated donor B cells.

In regard to this clone: Its antigen remains unidentified.

Unstimulated Tregs (CD4+CD25+CD127-) and CD4+CD25- non-Tregs were sorted from PBMCs. Thawed PBMCs were rested overnight at 37°C with around 200 IU/ml IL-2 before regulatory T cell sorting. With 4 bases removed from V and 3 bases from J, the gap between germline ends came to 15 bases. Germline assignment: CDR1 MNHNS and CDR2 SASEGT. The CDR3 length is 15 residues. Sequenced by immunoSEQ multiplex PCR; TCRdb stores in-frame clones only, minus some. The data show around 66,000 clones, 70% to 90% seen once. Source: Tregs from blood, taken before the transplant. This chain links TRBV6-1 with TRBJ1-2; D is perhaps TRBD1 (6 bases). The sequence derives from a human donor who received a combined kidney and bone marrow transplant. DNA for the CDR3: TGTGCCAGCAGTGCCACAGGGAGCCTTCACTATGGCTACACCTTC. Translation: CASSATGSLHYGYTF.